Listed below are T cell receptor beta chains from one sample, sequenced in a study of shared clonotypes between healthy human individuals. TCRdb's table, derived via immunoSEQ multiplex PCR, lists solely in-frame clones and lacks some. The sample shows roughly 550,000 clones, around 95% of them seen only once. Sample: naive CD8+ T cells sorted from blood. Receptor source: a woman aged 25 to 39 in good health. Both conserved end residues are part of each CDR3. D genes are given only for firm matches. The listing skips clone size in some rows; elsewhere it reads once, few, many or a size class.

J gene | clone size | V gene | D gene | CDR3 protein | CDR3 DNA
TRBJ1-1 | . | TRBV5-1 | . | CASSYSSGGRTEAFF | TGCGCCAGCAGCTATTCCTCCGGGGGACGAACTGAAGCTTTCTTT
TRBJ2-3 | . | TRBV4-1 | TRBD2 | CASSQREGLAGYTDTQYF | TGCGCCAGCAGCCAAAGAGAGGGACTAGCGGGTTACACAGATACGCAGTATTTT
TRBJ2-7 | . | TRBV5-6 | TRBD2 | CASSQWTSGSLEQYF | TGTGCCAGCAGCCAATGGACTAGCGGGAGTCTCGAGCAGTACTTC
TRBJ1-5 | once | TRBV28 | . | CASRRGYSNQPQHF | TGTGCCAGCAGGAGGGGATATAGCAATCAGCCCCAGCATTTT
TRBJ2-5 | . | TRBV4-1 | TRBD2 | CASSLLGRESQETQYF | TGCGCCAGCAGCCTTCTGGGGCGGGAGAGTCAAGAGACCCAGTACTTC
TRBJ2-5 | . | TRBV7-9 | TRBD1 | CASSARDRGRWETQYF | TGTGCCAGCAGCGCACGGGACAGGGGGAGATGGGAGACCCAGTACTTC
TRBJ2-7 | once | TRBV28 | . | CASSATVLGYEQYF | TGTGCCAGCAGTGCGACAGTATTAGGCTACGAGCAGTACTTC
TRBJ1-1 | . | TRBV9 | TRBD1 | CASSAGNRGTRGAFF | TGTGCCAGCAGCGCGGGCAACAGGGGCACCCGAGGCGCTTTCTTT
TRBJ2-5 | . | TRBV13 | . | CASSGREETQYF | TGTGCCAGCAGCGGCAGGGAGGAGACCCAGTACTTC
TRBJ2-5 | . | TRBV25-1 | TRBD1 | CASSDGQGLGETQYF | TGTGCCAGCAGTGACGGACAGGGACTCGGGGAGACCCAGTACTTC
TRBJ1-1 | . | TRBV19 | . | CASSKDGGMNTEAFF | TGTGCCAGTAGTAAGGACGGCGGGATGAACACTGAAGCTTTCTTT
TRBJ2-7 | . | TRBV5-6 | . | CASSLEMGSSYEQYF | TGTGCCAGCAGCTTGGAAATGGGAAGCTCCTACGAGCAGTACTTC
TRBJ2-7 | . | TRBV7-9 | . | CASSLGRPNDEQYF | TGTGCCAGCAGCTTAGGGAGGCCGAACGACGAGCAGTACTTC
TRBJ2-7 | . | TRBV10-1 | . | CASSGAVSYEQYF | TGCGCCAGCAGTGGGGCCGTCTCCTACGAGCAGTACTTC
TRBJ1-5 | . | TRBV7-8 | TRBD1 | CASSQYRGDNQPQHF | TGTGCCAGCAGCCAATACAGGGGGGACAATCAGCCCCAGCATTTT
TRBJ1-1 | . | TRBV5-4 | . | CASSLVKATEAFF | TGTGCCAGCAGCTTGGTAAAGGCGACTGAAGCTTTCTTT
TRBJ1-5 | . | TRBV5-6 | . | CASSWGARGEPQHF | TGTGCCAGCAGCTGGGGGGCCCGAGGGGAGCCCCAGCATTTT
TRBJ2-1 | . | TRBV19 | . | CASSIDPGIGTYNEQFF | TGTGCCAGTAGTATAGATCCGGGGATAGGGACCTACAATGAGCAGTTCTTC
TRBJ1-5 | . | TRBV27 | . | CASSLRQYSNQPQHF | TGTGCCAGCAGTTTGAGGCAGTATAGCAATCAGCCCCAGCATTTT
TRBJ2-5 | . | TRBV11-2 | TRBD2 | CASSSGLAEETQYF | TGTGCCAGCAGCTCTGGACTAGCGGAAGAGACCCAGTACTTC
TRBJ2-7 | . | TRBV2 | . | CASSEERGQIYEQYF | TGTGCCAGCAGTGAAGAGCGCGGACAAATTTACGAGCAGTACTTC
TRBJ2-5 | . | TRBV2 | . | CASSAEIQETQYF | TGTGCCAGCAGTGCAGAAATCCAAGAGACCCAGTACTTC
TRBJ2-1 | . | TRBV5-6 | . | CASSPEGLGIGGYNEQFF | TGTGCCAGCAGCCCTGAGGGGCTAGGAATCGGAGGCTACAATGAGCAGTTCTTC
TRBJ2-2 | . | TRBV7-8 | . | CASSLVGNTGELFF | TGTGCCAGCAGCTTAGTCGGTAACACCGGGGAGCTGTTTTTT
TRBJ2-3 | . | TRBV4-1 | TRBD2 | CASSHTSGSTDTQYF | TGCGCCAGCAGCCATACTAGCGGGAGCACAGATACGCAGTATTTT
TRBJ2-1 | . | TRBV7-8 | TRBD2 | CASSLEGTIRNEQFF | TGTGCCAGCAGCTTAGAAGGGACTATCAGGAATGAGCAGTTCTTC
TRBJ1-4 | . | TRBV4-1 | . | CASSQDRRASNEKLFF | TGCGCCAGCAGCCAAGATAGGAGAGCCTCCAATGAAAAACTGTTTTTT
TRBJ2-7 | . | TRBV6-1 | . | CASSPTDSYEQYF | TGTGCCAGCTCTCCGACAGACTCCTACGAGCAGTACTTC
TRBJ2-7 | . | TRBV5-8 | TRBD2 | CASSFYMGLAGDSSYEQYF | TGTGCCAGCAGCTTTTATATGGGACTAGCGGGAGACTCCTCCTACGAGCAGTACTTC
TRBJ2-7 | once | TRBV6-1 | . | CASIRPGRQGYEQYF | TGTGCCAGCATACGTCCGGGACGGCAAGGGTACGAGCAGTACTTC
TRBJ1-3 | . | TRBV4-1 | . | CASSQEGADNSGNTIYF | TGCGCCAGCAGCCAAGAGGGGGCAGATAACTCTGGAAACACCATATATTTT
TRBJ2-2 | . | TRBV29-1 | TRBD2 | CSVISGENTGELFF | TGCAGCGTAATTAGCGGGGAAAACACCGGGGAGCTGTTTTTT
TRBJ2-7 | . | TRBV28 | TRBD2 | CASSFVAAGDHEQYF | TGTGCCAGCAGTTTCGTAGCGGCGGGGGATCACGAGCAGTACTTC
TRBJ2-7 | . | TRBV4-1 | TRBD1 | CASSPRDRSYEQYF | TGCGCCAGCAGCCCAAGGGACAGATCCTACGAGCAGTACTTC
TRBJ1-2 | . | TRBV6-5 | . | CASSYSEGPKGYTF | TGTGCCAGCAGTTACTCGGAAGGGCCGAAGGGCTACACCTTC
TRBJ2-7 | . | TRBV25-1 | . | CASRPRGVSYEQYF | TGTGCCAGCAGACCAAGGGGGGTATCCTACGAGCAGTACTTC
TRBJ2-3 | . | TRBV6-1 | TRBD2 | CASSEMGLAGLLATDTQYF | TGTGCCAGCAGTGAAATGGGACTAGCGGGACTTCTCGCGACAGATACGCAGTATTTT
TRBJ2-7 | . | TRBV5-5 | . | CASSLEDYIYEQYF | TGTGCCAGCAGCTTGGAGGACTATATATACGAGCAGTACTTC
TRBJ1-1 | . | TRBV30 | . | CAWSVGRPNTEAFF | TGTGCCTGGAGTGTGGGCAGGCCGAACACTGAAGCTTTCTTT
TRBJ2-7 | . | TRBV30 | . | CAWSVTGEGEQYF | TGTGCCTGGAGTGTAACAGGGGAGGGCGAGCAGTACTTC
TRBJ2-7 | . | TRBV5-8 | . | CASSPAYEQYF | TGTGCCAGCAGCCCAGCCTACGAGCAGTACTTC
TRBJ1-2 | . | TRBV2 | . | CATMTANYGYTF | TGTGCCACCATGACTGCGAACTATGGCTACACCTTC
TRBJ2-1 | . | TRBV29-1 | . | CSPILAGRGNEQFF | TGCAGCCCAATCCTGGCGGGACGCGGCAATGAGCAGTTCTTC
TRBJ2-5 | once | TRBV13 | TRBD2 | CASSTGLAGVETQYF | TGTGCCAGCAGCACCGGACTAGCGGGAGTAGAGACCCAGTACTTC
TRBJ2-7 | . | TRBV29-1 | . | CSVVSRASYEQYF | TGCAGCGTTGTTTCCAGGGCGTCGTACGAGCAGTACTTC
TRBJ2-7 | . | TRBV27 | TRBD1 | CASRARGQGVHEQYF | TGTGCCAGCAGAGCGAGGGGACAGGGGGTTCACGAGCAGTACTTC
TRBJ2-1 | . | TRBV2 | TRBD2 | CASSIPSGSQNEQFF | TGTGCCAGCAGTATCCCTAGCGGGAGTCAGAATGAGCAGTTCTTC
TRBJ2-7 | . | TRBV6-1 | TRBD2 | CASSETSGGGGEQYF | TGTGCCAGCAGTGAGACGAGCGGCGGGGGAGGCGAGCAGTACTTC
TRBJ2-7 | once | TRBV28 | TRBD2 | CASSSQASGLAGLYEQYF | TGTGCCAGCAGTTCGCAGGCCAGCGGATTAGCGGGACTCTACGAGCAGTACTTC
TRBJ2-7 | . | TRBV27 | . | CASSSGPSEQYF | TGTGCCAGCAGTTCGGGACCAAGCGAGCAGTACTTC
TRBJ1-1 | . | TRBV14 | . | CASSQAWGGASEAFF | TGTGCCAGCAGCCAAGCCTGGGGGGGCGCGTCTGAAGCTTTCTTT
TRBJ2-2 | . | TRBV27 | . | CASSSSGTWTGELFF | TGTGCCAGCAGTTCCTCAGGGACCTGGACCGGGGAGCTGTTTTTT
TRBJ2-7 | . | TRBV6-1 | . | CASSEARGGFYEQYF | TGTGCCAGCAGTGAAGCGCGCGGGGGCTTCTACGAGCAGTACTTC
TRBJ2-7 | . | TRBV2 | . | CASSPETSYEQYF | TGTGCCAGCAGTCCGGAAACCTCCTACGAGCAGTACTTC
TRBJ2-1 | . | TRBV4-2 | . | CASSKPFPGLLFRRDEQFF | TGTGCCAGCAGCAAGCCTTTCCCGGGACTCCTCTTCCGAAGGGATGAGCAGTTCTTC